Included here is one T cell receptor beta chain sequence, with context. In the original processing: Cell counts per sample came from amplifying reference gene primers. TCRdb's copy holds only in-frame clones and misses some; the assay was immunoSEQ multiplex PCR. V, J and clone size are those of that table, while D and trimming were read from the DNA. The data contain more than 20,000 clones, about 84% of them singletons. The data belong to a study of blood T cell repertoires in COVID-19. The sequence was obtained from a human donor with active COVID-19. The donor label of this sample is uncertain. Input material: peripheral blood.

In DNA, the CDR3 is TGTGCCAGCAGCATCACTCCGGGACAGGGGGTCTACGAGCAGTACTTC. Translated: CASSITPGQGVYEQYF. The chain joins TRBV7-2 to TRBJ2-7; 11 bases are shared with TRBD1. V lost 5 bases to trimming and J lost 3 bases; unmatched junction nucleotides: 9. Germline loops: CDR1 SGHTA, CDR2 FQGNSA. The CDR3 is 16 amino acids.